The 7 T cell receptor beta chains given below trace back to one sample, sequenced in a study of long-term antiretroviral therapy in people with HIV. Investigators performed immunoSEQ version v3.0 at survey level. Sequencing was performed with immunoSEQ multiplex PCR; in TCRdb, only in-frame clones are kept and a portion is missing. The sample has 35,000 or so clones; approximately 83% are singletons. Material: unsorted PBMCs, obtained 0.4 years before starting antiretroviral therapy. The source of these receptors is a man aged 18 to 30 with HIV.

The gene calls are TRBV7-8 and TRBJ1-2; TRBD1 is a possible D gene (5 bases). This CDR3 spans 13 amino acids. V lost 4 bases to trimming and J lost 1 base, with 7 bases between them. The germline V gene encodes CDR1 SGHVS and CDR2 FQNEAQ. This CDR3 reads CASSSDSNYGYTF. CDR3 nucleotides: TGTGCCAGCAGCTCAGACAGTAACTATGGCTACACCTTC. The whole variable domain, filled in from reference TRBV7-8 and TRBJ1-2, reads GAGVSQSPRYKVAKRGQDVALRCDPISGHVSLFWYQQALGQGPEFLTYFQNEAQLDKSGLPSDRFFAERPEGSVSTLKIQRTQQEDSAVYLCASSSDSNYGYTFGSGTRLTVV.

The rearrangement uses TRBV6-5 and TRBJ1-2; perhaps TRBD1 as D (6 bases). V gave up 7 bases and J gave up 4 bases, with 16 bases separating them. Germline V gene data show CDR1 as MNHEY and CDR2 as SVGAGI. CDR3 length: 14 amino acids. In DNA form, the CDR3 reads TGTGCCAGCACCCGAGCAGGGGCCTCCTATGGCTACACCTTC. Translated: CASTRAGASYGYTF.

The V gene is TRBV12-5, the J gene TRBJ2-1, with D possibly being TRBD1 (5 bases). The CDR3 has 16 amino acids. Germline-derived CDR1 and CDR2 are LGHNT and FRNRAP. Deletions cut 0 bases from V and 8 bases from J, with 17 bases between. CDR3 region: CASGLVLGREFDEQFF. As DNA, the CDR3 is TGTGCTAGTGGTTTGGTACTGGGCAGGGAATTTGATGAGCAGTTCTTC.

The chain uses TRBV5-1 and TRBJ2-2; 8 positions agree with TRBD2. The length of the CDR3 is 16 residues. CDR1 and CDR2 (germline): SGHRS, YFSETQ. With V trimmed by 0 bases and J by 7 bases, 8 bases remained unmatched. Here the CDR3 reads CASSLEPAGAGGELFF. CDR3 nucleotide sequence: TGCGCCAGCAGCTTGGAACCAGCGGGAGCCGGCGGGGAGCTGTTTTTT.

The CDR3 nucleotides read TGTGCCAGCAGCCACCGGGACAGCTACGAGCAGTACTTC. Translated: CASSHRDSYEQYF. The gene calls are TRBV27 and TRBJ2-7; 7 nucleotides line up with TRBD1. Per the germline V gene, CDR1 is MNHEY and CDR2 is SMNVEV (reference sequence). Germline trimming cut 6 bases from V and 3 bases from J; bases unmatched to any gene: 5. The CDR3 is 13 residues long.

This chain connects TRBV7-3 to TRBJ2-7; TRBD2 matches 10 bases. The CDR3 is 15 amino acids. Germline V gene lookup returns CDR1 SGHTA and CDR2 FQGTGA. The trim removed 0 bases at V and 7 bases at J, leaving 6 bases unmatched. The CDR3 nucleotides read TGTGCCAGCAGCTTAACACCGACTAGCGGGCAAGAGCAGTACTTC. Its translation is CASSLTPTSGQEQYF.

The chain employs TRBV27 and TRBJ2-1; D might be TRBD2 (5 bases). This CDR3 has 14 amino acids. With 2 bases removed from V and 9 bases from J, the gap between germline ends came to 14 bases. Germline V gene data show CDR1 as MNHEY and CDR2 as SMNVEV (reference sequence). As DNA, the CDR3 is TGTGCCAGCAGTTTACCGGAGGTAGCTGCTGAGCAGTTCTTC. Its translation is CASSLPEVAAEQFF.